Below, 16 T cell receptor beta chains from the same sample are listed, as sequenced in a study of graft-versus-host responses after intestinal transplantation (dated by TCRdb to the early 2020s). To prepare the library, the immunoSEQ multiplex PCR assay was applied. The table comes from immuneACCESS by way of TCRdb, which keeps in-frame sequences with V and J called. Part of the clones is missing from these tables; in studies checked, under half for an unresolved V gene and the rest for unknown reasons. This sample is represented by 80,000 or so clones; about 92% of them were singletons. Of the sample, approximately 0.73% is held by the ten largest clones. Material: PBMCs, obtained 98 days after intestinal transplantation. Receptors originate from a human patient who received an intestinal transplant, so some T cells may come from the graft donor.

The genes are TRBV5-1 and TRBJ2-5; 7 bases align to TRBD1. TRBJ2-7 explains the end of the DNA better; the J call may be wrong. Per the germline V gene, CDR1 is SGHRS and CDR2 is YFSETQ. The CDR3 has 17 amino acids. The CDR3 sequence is CASSLLASSQGAYEQYF. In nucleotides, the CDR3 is TGCGCCAGCAGCTTGTTGGCGAGCTCCCAGGGGGCCTACGAGCAGTACTTC.

CDR3 in amino acids: CASSDLVFGDGYTF. The CDR3 bases are TGTGCCAGCAGTGACCTCGTATTCGGGGACGGCTACACCTTC. The genes are TRBV25-1 and TRBJ1-2, with D maybe TRBD1 (5 bases). V was cut by 3 bases and J by 8 bases, with 16 bases left in between. The CDR3 is 14 residues long. Germline CDR1 is MGHDK and CDR2 is SYGVNS.

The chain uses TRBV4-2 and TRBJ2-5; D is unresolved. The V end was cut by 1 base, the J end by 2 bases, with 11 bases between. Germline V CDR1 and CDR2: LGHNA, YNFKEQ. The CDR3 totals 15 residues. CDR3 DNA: TGTGCCAGCAGCCAAGTTGGTCGGTCACAAGAGACCCAGTACTTC. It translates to CASSQVGRSQETQYF.

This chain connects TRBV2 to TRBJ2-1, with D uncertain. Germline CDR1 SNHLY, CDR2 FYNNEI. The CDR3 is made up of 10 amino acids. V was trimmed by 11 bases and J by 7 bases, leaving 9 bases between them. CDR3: CAWGGNEQFF. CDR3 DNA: TGTGCCTGGGGTGGGAATGAGCAGTTCTTC.

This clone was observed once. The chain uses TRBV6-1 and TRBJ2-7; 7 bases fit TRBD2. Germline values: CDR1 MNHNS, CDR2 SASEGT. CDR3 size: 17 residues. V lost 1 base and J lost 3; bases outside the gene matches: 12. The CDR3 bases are TGTGCCAGCAGTGAAGTGAGCCGAGGACTAGAAATCTACGAGCAGTACTTC. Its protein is CASSEVSRGLEIYEQYF.

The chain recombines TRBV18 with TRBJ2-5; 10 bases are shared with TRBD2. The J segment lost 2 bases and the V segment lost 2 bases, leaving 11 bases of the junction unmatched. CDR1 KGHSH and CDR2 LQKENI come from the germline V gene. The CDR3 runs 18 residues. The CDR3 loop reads CASSPLAGGPIIQETQYF. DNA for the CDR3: TGTGCCAGCTCACCATTAGCGGGAGGTCCCATTATTCAAGAGACCCAGTACTTC.

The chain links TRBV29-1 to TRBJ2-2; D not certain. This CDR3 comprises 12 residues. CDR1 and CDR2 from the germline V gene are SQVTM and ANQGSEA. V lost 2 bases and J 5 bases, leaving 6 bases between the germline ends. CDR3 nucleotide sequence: TGCAGCGTTGAAAGTGGGACCGGGGAGCTGTTTTTT. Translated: CSVESGTGELFF.

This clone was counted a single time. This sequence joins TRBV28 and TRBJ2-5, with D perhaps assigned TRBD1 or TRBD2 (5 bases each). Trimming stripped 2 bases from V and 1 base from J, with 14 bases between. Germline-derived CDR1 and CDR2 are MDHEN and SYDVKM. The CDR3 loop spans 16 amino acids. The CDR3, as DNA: TGTGCCAGCAGTTTAGGCCCAGGGACCTCCCAAGAGACCCAGTACTTC. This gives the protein CASSLGPGTSQETQYF.

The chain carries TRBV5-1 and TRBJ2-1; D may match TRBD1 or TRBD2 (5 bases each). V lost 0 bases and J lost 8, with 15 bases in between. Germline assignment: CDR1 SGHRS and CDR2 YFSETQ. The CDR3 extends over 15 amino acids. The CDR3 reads CASSLGGLGSYEQFF. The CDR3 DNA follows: TGCGCCAGCAGCTTGGGGGGCTTAGGGAGCTATGAGCAGTTCTTC.

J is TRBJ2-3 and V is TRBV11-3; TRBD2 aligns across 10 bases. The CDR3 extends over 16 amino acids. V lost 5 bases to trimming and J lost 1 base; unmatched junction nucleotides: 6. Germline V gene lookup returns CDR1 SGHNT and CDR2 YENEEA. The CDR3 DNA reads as TGTGCCAGCAGCCAAACCGGGACTAGCGGCACAGATACGCAGTATTTT. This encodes CASSQTGTSGTDTQYF.

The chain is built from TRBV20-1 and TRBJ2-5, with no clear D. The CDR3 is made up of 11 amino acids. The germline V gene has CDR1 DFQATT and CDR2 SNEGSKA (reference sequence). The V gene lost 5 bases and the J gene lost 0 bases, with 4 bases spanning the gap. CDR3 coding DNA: TGCAGTGCTGACCACCAAGAGACCCAGTACTTC. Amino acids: CSADHQETQYF.

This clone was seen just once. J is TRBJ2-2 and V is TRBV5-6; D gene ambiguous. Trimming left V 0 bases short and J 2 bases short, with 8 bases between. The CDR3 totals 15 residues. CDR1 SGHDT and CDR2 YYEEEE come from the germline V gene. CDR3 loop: CASSLGQPNTGELFF. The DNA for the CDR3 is TGTGCCAGCAGCTTGGGCCAGCCCAACACCGGGGAGCTGTTTTTT.

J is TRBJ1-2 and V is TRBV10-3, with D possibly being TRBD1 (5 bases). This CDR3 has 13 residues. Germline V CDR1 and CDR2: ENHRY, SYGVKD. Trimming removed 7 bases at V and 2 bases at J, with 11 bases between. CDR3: CAITGTSNYGYTF. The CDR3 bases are TGTGCCATCACCGGGACCTCAAACTATGGCTACACCTTC.

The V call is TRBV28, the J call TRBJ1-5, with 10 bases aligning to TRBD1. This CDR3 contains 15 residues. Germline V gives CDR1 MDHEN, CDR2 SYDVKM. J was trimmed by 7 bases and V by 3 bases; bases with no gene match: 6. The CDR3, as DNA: TGTGCCAGCAGTTTCCGACAGGGGGCATGGCAGCCCCAGCATTTT. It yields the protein CASSFRQGAWQPQHF.

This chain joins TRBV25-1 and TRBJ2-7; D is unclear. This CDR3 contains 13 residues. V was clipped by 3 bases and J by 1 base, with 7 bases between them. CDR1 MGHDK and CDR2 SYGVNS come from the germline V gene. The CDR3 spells CASSEVVSYEQYF. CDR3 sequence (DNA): TGTGCCAGCAGTGAGGTGGTTTCCTACGAGCAGTACTTC.

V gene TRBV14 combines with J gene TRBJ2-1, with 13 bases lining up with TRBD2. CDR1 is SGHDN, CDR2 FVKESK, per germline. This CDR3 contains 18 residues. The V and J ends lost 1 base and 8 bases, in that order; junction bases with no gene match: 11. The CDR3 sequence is CASSQGLRLAGGDDEQFF. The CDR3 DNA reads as TGTGCCAGCAGCCAAGGGCTTCGACTAGCGGGAGGTGATGATGAGCAGTTCTTC.